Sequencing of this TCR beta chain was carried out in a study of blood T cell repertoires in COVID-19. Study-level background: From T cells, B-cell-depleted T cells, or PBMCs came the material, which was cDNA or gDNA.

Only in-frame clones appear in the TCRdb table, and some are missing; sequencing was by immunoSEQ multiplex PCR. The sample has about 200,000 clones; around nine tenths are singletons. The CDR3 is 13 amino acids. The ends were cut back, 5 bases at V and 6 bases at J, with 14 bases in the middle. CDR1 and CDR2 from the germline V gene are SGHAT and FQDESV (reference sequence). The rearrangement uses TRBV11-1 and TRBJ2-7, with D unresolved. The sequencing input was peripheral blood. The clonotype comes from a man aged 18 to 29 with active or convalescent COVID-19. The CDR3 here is CASSPELAGEQYF. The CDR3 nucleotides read TGTGCCAGCAGCCCTGAACTCGCCGGCGAGCAGTACTTC.